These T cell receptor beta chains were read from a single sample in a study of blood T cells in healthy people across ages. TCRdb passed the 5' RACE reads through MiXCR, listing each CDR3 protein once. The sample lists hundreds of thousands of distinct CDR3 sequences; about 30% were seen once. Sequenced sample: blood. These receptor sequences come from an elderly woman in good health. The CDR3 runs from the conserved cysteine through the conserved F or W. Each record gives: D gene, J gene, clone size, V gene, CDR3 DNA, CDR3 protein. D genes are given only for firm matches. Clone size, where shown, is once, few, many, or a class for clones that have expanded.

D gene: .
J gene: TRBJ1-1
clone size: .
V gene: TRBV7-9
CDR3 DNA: TGTGCCAGCAGCTTCGAGGGGGGGCGTGAAGCTTTCTTT
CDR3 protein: CASSFEGGREAFF

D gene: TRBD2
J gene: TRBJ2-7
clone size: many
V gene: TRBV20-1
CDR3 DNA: TGCAGTGCTAGCCCGACTAGCAGCGAGCAGTACTTC
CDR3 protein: CSASPTSSEQYF

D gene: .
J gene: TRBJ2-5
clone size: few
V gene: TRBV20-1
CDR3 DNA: TGCAGTGCTAGAGATATGGGGCCTTCCCCGGCGGGTGAGATGGGAGAGACCCAGTACTTC
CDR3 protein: CSARDMGPSPAGEMGETQYF

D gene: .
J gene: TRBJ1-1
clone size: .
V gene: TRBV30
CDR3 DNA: TGTGCCTGGAGTAAAGACACTGAAGCTTTCTTT
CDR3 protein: CAWSKDTEAFF

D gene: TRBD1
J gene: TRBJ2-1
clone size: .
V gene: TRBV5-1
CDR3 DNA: TGCGCCAGCAGCTCCGGACAGGGGGAAGCGAATGAGCAGTTCTTC
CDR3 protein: CASSSGQGEANEQFF

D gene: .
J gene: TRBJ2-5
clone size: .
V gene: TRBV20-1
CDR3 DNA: TGCAGTGCTAGTACCCCAGAGTTAGAAGAAGAGACCCAGTACTTC
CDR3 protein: CSASTPELEEETQYF

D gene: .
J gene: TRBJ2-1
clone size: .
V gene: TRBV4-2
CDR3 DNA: TGTGCCAGCAGCGGAAAGGGGCAGGGATGCGATGAGCAGTTCTTC
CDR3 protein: CASSGKGQGCDEQFF

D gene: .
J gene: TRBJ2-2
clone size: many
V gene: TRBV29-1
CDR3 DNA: TGCAGCGTTGGGCCCGGGACTCAAAACACCGGGGAGCTGTTTTTT
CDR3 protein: CSVGPGTQNTGELFF

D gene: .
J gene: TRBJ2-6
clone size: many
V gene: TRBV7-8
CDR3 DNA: TGTGCCAGCAGCTTAGCGAGGGGGGCCAACGTCCTGACTTTC
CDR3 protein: CASSLARGANVLTF

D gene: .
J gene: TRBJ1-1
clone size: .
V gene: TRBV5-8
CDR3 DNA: TGTGCCAGCAGCGGAACAGTCCCGGGCACTGAAGCTTTCTTT
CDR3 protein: CASSGTVPGTEAFF

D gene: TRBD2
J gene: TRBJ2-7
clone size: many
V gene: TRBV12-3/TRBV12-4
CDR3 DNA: TGTGCCAGCAGTGGGGGGGAGCACTCCACCGAGCAGTACTTC
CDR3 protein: CASSGGEHSTEQYF

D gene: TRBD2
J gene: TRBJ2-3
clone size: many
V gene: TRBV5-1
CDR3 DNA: TGCGCCAGCACCCCCACAGCGGGGGTATTCACAGATACGCAGTATTTT
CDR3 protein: CASTPTAGVFTDTQYF

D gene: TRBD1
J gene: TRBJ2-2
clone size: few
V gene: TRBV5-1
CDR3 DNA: TGCGCCAGCAGCTTGTCAGGGGGCATCGGAACCGGGGAGCTGTTTTTT
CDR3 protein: CASSLSGGIGTGELFF

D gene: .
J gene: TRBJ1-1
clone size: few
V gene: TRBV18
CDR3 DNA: TGTGCCAGCTCACCACGGGGGGGCAGGGACACTGAAGCTTTCTTT
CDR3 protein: CASSPRGGRDTEAFF

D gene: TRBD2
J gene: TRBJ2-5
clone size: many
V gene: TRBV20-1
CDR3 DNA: TGCAGTGCCGGGACTAGTCGGGAGACCCAGTACTTC
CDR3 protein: CSAGTSRETQYF

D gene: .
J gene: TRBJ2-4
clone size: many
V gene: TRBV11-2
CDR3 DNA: TGTGCCAGCAGCGCCGACTATGCCAAAAACATTCAGTACTTC
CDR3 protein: CASSADYAKNIQYF

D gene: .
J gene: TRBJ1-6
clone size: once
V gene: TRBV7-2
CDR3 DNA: TGTGCCAGCAGCTTAGGCCCCTATAATTCACCCCCCCACTTT
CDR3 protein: CASSLGPYNSPPHF

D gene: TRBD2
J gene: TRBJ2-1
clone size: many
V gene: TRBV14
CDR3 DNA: TGTGCCAGCAGCCAGGAGGGGGGGCTAGCGGGGGCCAATGAGCAGTTCTTC
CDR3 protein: CASSQEGGLAGANEQFF

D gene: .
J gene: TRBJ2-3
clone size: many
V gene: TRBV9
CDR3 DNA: TGTGCCAGCAGTCCTCCCCCGGGGACTGCGCAGTATTTT
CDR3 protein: CASSPPPGTAQYF

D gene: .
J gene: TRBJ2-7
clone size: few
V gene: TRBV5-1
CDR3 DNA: TGCGCCAGCAGCTTGCTCTCGAGCTCCTACAATGAGCAGTACTTC
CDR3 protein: CASSLLSSSYNEQYF

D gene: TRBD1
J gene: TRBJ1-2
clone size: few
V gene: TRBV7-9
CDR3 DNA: TGTGCCAGCAGCTTAGGTGGGACAGGGGAAGGGGTTCGAGGCTACACCTTC
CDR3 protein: CASSLGGTGEGVRGYTF

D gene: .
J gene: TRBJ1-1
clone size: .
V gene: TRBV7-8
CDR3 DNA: TGTGCCAGCAGCTTAGACAGAAGGGCTGAAGCTTTCTTT
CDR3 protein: CASSLDRRAEAFF

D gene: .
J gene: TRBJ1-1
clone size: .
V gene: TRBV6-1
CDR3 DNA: TGTGCCAGCAGTTATTTTGTGCGCACTGAAGCTTTCTTT
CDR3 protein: CASSYFVRTEAFF

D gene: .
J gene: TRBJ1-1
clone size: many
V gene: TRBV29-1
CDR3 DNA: TGCAGCAGCACCCCGGGACCCAGATCGGGTGCTTTCTTT
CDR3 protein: CSSTPGPRSGAFF

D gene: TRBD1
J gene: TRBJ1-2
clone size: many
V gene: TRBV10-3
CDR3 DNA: TGTGCCATCAGTGAGGCCACGGGACAGAGTTTAGGTGGCTACACCTTC
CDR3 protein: CAISEATGQSLGGYTF

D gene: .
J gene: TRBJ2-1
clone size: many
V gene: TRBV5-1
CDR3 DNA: TGCGCCAGCAGCTTGGATGGGGTATCGAGGGATGAGCAGTTCTTC
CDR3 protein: CASSLDGVSRDEQFF

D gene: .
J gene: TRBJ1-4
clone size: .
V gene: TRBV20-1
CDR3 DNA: TGCAGTGCTAGCGTAGCATGGCAGCTCCCGGAGGGAACTAATGAAAAACTGTTTTTT
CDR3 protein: CSASVAWQLPEGTNEKLFF

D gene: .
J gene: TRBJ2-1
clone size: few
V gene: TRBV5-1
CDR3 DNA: TGCGCCAGGGAATGCCCCGGGCTCCATGAGCAGTTCTTC
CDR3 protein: CARECPGLHEQFF

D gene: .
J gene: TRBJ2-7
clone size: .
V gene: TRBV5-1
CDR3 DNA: TGCGCCAGCAGCTTGACAGGGGAGGGCCCCTACGAGCAGTACTTC
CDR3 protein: CASSLTGEGPYEQYF

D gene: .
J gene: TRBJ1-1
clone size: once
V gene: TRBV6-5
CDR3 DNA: TGTGCCAGCAGTTATTGGGACGGCCGTCGAGCTTTCTTT
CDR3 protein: CASSYWDGRRAFF

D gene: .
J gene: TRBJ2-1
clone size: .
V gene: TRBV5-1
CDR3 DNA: TGCGCCAGCAGCTTGGTGCGGGATGACAATGAGCAGTTCTTC
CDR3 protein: CASSLVRDDNEQFF

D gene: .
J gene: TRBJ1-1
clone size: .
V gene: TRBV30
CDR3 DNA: TGTGCCTGGAGGAGTTCTACTGAAGCTTTCTTT
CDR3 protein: CAWRSSTEAFF

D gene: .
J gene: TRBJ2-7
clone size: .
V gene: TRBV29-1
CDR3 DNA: TGCAGCTACTTAGGGGACAACGAGCAGTACTTC
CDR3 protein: CSYLGDNEQYF

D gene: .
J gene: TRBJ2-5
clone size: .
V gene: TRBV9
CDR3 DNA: TGTGCCAGCAGCGTACTTGCGGGGGCCCTCGGGGGGACCCAGTACTTC
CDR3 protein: CASSVLAGALGGTQYF

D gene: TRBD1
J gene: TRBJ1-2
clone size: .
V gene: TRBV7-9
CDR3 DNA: TGTGCCAGCAGCGCGGCACCGGGACAGGGGTTAAATGGCTACACCTTC
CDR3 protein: CASSAAPGQGLNGYTF

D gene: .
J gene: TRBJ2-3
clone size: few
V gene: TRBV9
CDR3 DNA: TGTGCCAGCAGCCCCCGAGTGGGCGGGGCCACAGATACGCAGTATTTT
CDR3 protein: CASSPRVGGATDTQYF

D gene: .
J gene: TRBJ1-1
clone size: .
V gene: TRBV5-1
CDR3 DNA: TGCGCCAGCAGCTCCGTTACAGTCTCTGGTAACACTGAAGCTTTCTTT
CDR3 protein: CASSSVTVSGNTEAFF

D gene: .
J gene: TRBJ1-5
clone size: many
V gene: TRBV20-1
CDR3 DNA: TGCAGTGCTATCCCTTGGGGGGGTAACAGCCAGCCCCAGCATTTT
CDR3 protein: CSAIPWGGNSQPQHF

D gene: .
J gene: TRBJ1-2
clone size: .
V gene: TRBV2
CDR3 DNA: TGTGCCAGCAGTGAGTCTGTCTATGGCTACACCTTC
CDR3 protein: CASSESVYGYTF

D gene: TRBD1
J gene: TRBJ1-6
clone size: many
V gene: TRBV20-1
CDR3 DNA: TGCAGTGCTAGCCGGGACAGGGGAGATAATTCACCCCTCCACTTT
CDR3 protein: CSASRDRGDNSPLHF

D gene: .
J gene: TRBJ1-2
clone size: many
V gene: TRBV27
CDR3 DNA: TGTGCCAGCAGTCTTACATACAGGGTTGGCTACACCTTC
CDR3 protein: CASSLTYRVGYTF

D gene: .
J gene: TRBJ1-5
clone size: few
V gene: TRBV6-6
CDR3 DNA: TGTGCCAGCAGCATACAGGGATCGCACCAGCCCCAGCATTTT
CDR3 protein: CASSIQGSHQPQHF

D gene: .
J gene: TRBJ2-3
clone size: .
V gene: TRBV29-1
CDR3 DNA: TGCAGCGTTGAACTGGCGTCTAGCACAGATACGCAGTATTTT
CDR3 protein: CSVELASSTDTQYF

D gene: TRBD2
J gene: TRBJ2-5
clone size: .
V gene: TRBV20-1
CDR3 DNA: TGCAGTGCTAGAGAGCTAGCGGGGCAGTACCAAGAGACCCAGTACTTC
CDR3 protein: CSARELAGQYQETQYF